The source of this T cell receptor beta chain is a study of cytomegalovirus exposure and HLA in healthy donors. Looking at the study overall: Approximately 200 million T cells yielded 110 million or so unique TCR beta sequences in earlier analysis.

The primer mix had 60 Vbeta and 13 Jbeta primers. Measured with immunoSEQ multiplex PCR; TCRdb has only the in-frame clones, and not every one. The table records roughly 200,000 clones, more than 75% of them present only once. When sampled, the donors appeared nominally healthy, though they likely had unrecorded immune exposures. Study-wide points: The study carried out a later analysis of TCR beta sequences. It associated under 20,000 of them with specific HLA alleles at a false discovery rate of 0.05. TCR beta sequences reportedly predicted most subjects' HLA-A and HLA-B alleles accurately.

V was clipped by 0 bases and J by 12 bases, with 15 bases between them. This CDR3 has 14 amino acids. Germline loops: CDR1 SGDLS, CDR2 YYNGEE. The sample holds a few counts of this clone. Its target is unknown. The receptor comes from a middle-aged man in good health and CMV-seropositive. This chain links TRBV9 with TRBJ1-4; no reliable D call. The sequencing sample was made of PBMCs. CDR3 nucleotides: TGTGCCAGCAGCGTAGCCTCCCCCGGGAGGGAACTGTTTTTT. The encoded protein is CASSVASPGRELFF.